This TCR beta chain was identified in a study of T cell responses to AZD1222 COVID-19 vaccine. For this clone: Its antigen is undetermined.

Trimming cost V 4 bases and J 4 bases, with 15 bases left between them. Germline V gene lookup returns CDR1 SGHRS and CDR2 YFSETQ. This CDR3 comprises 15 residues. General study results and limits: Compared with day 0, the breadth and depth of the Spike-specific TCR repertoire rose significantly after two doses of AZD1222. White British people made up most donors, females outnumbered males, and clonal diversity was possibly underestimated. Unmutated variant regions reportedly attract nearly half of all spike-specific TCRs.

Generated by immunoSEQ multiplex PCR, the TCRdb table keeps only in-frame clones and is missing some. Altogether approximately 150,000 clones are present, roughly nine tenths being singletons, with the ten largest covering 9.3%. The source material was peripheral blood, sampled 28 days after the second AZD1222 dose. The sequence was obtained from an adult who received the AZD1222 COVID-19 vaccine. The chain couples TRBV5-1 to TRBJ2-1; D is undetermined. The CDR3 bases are TGCGCCAGCAGCCCCCTAGAGACGGCGTACAATGAGCAGTTCTTC. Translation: CASSPLETAYNEQFF.